This T cell receptor (beta chain) originates from a study of blood T cell repertoires in COVID-19. Here immunoSEQ multiplex PCR was the method, and the copy in TCRdb shows in-frame clones only, minus some. Found here are 100,000 or so clones, 75% to 85% of them singletons; the top ten hold roughly a tenth. CDR1 and CDR2 from the germline V gene are SEHNR and FQNEAQ (reference sequence). The CDR3 consists of 15 residues. Trimming cost V 2 bases and J 5 bases; bases outside gene matches: 5. V is TRBV7-9 and J is TRBJ2-5; 10 bases match TRBD1. The sequence was obtained from a woman in her 70s with acute or convalescent COVID-19. The sequenced sample consisted of peripheral blood. This CDR3 reads CASSLRTGGSETQYF. The DNA of the CDR3 is TGTGCCAGCAGCTTAAGGACAGGGGGATCGGAGACCCAGTACTTC.